This is a list of T cell receptor beta chains from one sample in a study of blood T cell repertoires in COVID-19. Libraries were prepared by immunoSEQ multiplex PCR; TCRdb keeps only in-frame clonotypes and omits some of them. Here the sample spans fewer than 400,000 clones, roughly nine tenths being singletons. The sequenced material came from PBMCs or T cells enriched from blood (not recorded which). These receptors were taken from a woman aged 25-40 years who had recovered from COVID-19. The CDR3 runs from the conserved cysteine through the conserved F or W. A D gene is named only where the DNA matches it firmly. Some rows have no size entry. The others give once, few or many, or a class for an expanded clone.

TRBJ1-5	few	NA	TRBV12-3/TRBV12-4	CASSLGGFRPQHF	TGTGCCAGCAGTTTGGGGGGGTTTCGGCCCCAGCATTTT
TRBJ2-7	NA	TRBD1	TRBV28	CACSSLFSGTGVAEQYF	TGTGCCTGCAGTTCCCTGTTCTCCGGGACAGGGGTTGCCGAGCAGTACTTC
TRBJ1-2	NA	NA	TRBV30	CAWRTPETRGSGYTF	TGTGCCTGGAGGACTCCCGAGACTCGGGGGAGTGGCTACACCTTC
TRBJ2-1	NA	TRBD2	TRBV29-1	CSARGLGPFEQFF	TGCAGCGCCCGTGGACTAGGCCCCTTTGAGCAGTTCTTC
TRBJ1-5	NA	NA	TRBV7-8	CASSSRRDQPQHF	TGTGCCAGCAGCAGCAGACGGGATCAGCCCCAGCATTTT
TRBJ2-5	NA	NA	TRBV6-2/TRBV6-3	CASSYFGLPETQYF	TGTGCCAGCAGTTATTTCGGACTCCCTGAGACCCAGTACTTC
TRBJ1-1	NA	TRBD1	TRBV9	CASSRTGQNTEAFF	TGTGCCAGCAGTCGGACAGGGCAGAACACTGAAGCTTTCTTT
TRBJ1-2	few	TRBD1	TRBV19	CASSINRGSYTF	TGTGCCAGTAGTATTAACAGGGGTAGCTACACCTTC
TRBJ1-1	few	TRBD1	TRBV29-1	CSVAGDRGRVTEAFF	TGCAGCGTTGCCGGGGACAGAGGAAGAGTCACTGAAGCTTTCTTT
TRBJ2-2	NA	TRBD1	TRBV11-1	CASSLGTGDTGELFF	TGTGCCAGCAGCTTAGGGACAGGGGACACCGGGGAGCTGTTTTTT
TRBJ1-4	NA	TRBD1	TRBV5-1	CASSDIGQENEKLFF	TGCGCCAGCAGCGATATAGGACAGGAGAATGAAAAACTGTTTTTT
TRBJ2-5	NA	TRBD1	TRBV7-9	CASSPPIGTGNMETQYF	TGTGCCAGCAGCCCCCCCATCGGGACAGGGAACATGGAGACCCAGTACTTC
TRBJ1-1	NA	NA	TRBV20-1	CSASRNRQANTEAFF	TGCAGTGCTAGTAGGAATAGACAGGCGAACACTGAAGCTTTCTTT
TRBJ2-5	NA	TRBD2	TRBV5-1	CASRSSGRETQYF	TGCGCCAGCAGGAGTAGCGGGAGGGAGACCCAGTACTTC
TRBJ1-5	once	TRBD1	TRBV6-2/TRBV6-3	CASSYPRTGTRSQHF	TGTGCCAGCAGTTACCCCAGGACAGGGACGAGGTCCCAGCATTTT
TRBJ1-6	NA	TRBD1	TRBV7-3	CASRADRDLGLFHSPLHF	TGTGCCAGCAGAGCTGACAGGGACCTAGGTCTGTTTCACTCACCCCTCCACTTT
TRBJ1-4	NA	TRBD1	TRBV25-1	CASSELGTGKTNEKLFF	TGTGCCAGCAGTGAATTGGGGACAGGGAAAACTAATGAAAAACTGTTTTTT
TRBJ1-2	once	TRBD1	TRBV19	CASSKDRQNYGYTF	TGTGCCAGTAGTAAGGACAGGCAAAACTATGGCTACACCTTC
TRBJ2-2	NA	NA	TRBV24-1	CATSDSSLSKNTGELFF	TGTGCCACCAGTGATAGTTCACTATCAAAGAACACCGGGGAGCTGTTTTTT
TRBJ1-5	NA	NA	TRBV6-5	CASSYTGRDNQPQHF	TGTGCCAGCAGTTACACAGGGCGTGACAATCAGCCCCAGCATTTT
TRBJ2-2	NA	TRBD2	TRBV28	CASSRVPGTSGTGELFF	TGTGCCAGCAGCCGAGTCCCCGGGACTAGCGGTACCGGGGAGCTGTTTTTT
TRBJ2-7	NA	TRBD1	TRBV3-1/TRBV3-2	CASSRRGDRGEQYF	TGTGCCAGCAGCAGAAGGGGGGACAGGGGCGAGCAGTACTTC
TRBJ2-7	NA	NA	TRBV7-6	CASSLPSGQHGEQYF	TGTGCCAGCAGCTTACCCTCCGGACAGCACGGCGAGCAGTACTTC
TRBJ2-7	NA	NA	TRBV5-1	CASSLTGSNGDEQYF	TGCGCCAGCAGCTTGACAGGCTCGAACGGCGACGAGCAGTACTTC
TRBJ1-1	NA	NA	TRBV18	CASSPREGNTEAFF	TGTGCCAGCTCACCACGGGAGGGGAACACTGAAGCTTTCTTT
TRBJ2-1	NA	TRBD2	TRBV2	CASSPSGNSNEQFF	TGTGCCAGCAGTCCAAGCGGGAACAGCAATGAGCAGTTCTTC
TRBJ2-5	NA	TRBD2	TRBV30	CAWSGGRPLQETQYF	TGTGCCTGGAGTGGCGGGAGGCCACTACAAGAGACCCAGTACTTC
TRBJ1-2	NA	NA	TRBV5-4	CASSAEQGIGYTF	TGTGCCAGCAGCGCAGAACAGGGTATTGGCTACACCTTC
TRBJ1-1	NA	NA	TRBV2	CASITQGFDTEAFF	TGTGCCAGCATTACACAGGGTTTTGACACTGAAGCTTTCTTT
TRBJ1-2	NA	NA	TRBV7-6	CASSMGKGGIYGYTF	TGTGCCAGCAGTATGGGAAAGGGAGGCATCTATGGCTACACCTTC
TRBJ1-1	NA	NA	TRBV4-1	CASSQDLAVEVAFF	NA
TRBJ2-3	NA	NA	TRBV15	CATSEGGLRGISDTQYF	TGTGCCACCAGCGAAGGGGGACTAAGGGGAATCTCAGATACGCAGTATTTT